This is a list of T cell receptor beta chains from one sample in a study of cytomegalovirus exposure and HLA in healthy donors. Profiling relied on immunoSEQ multiplex PCR, and the TCRdb table lists in-frame clones only, not all of them. The data hold 150,000 to 200,000 clones, with 79% observed a single time. Sequenced: PBMCs. These receptors originate from a woman between 50 and 59 years old in good health and CMV-seronegative. The CDR3 runs from the conserved cysteine through the conserved F or W. D genes are given only for firm matches. Size is stated for part of the rows, as once, few or many counts, or as a class when the clone is expanded.

clone_size j_call v_call d_call cdr3_aa cdr3_nt
. TRBJ1-3 TRBV7-2 . CASSPGGTSGNTIYF TGTGCCAGCAGCCCCGGCGGTACCTCTGGAAACACCATATATTTT
. TRBJ2-7 TRBV15 . CATSSRGYEQYF TGTGCCACCAGCAGTCGGGGTTACGAGCAGTACTTC
. TRBJ2-1 TRBV18 TRBD2 CASSPPDTAGGLDEQFF TGTGCCAGCTCACCACCGGATACAGCGGGAGGGTTAGATGAGCAGTTCTTC
. TRBJ1-1 TRBV7-2 . CASSRPGETEAFF TGTGCCAGCAGCCGCCCTGGGGAGACTGAAGCTTTCTTT
. TRBJ1-2 TRBV7-9 TRBD1 CASRGDRGIFNYGYTF TGTGCCAGCAGGGGGGACAGAGGGATTTTTAACTATGGCTACACCTTC
few TRBJ1-6 TRBV21-1 . CASRPLTGGCSPLHF TGTGCCAGCAGGCCGCTAACAGGGGGCTGTTCACCCCTCCACTTT
. TRBJ1-1 TRBV7-8 . CASSLGDGGGTEAFF TGTGCCAGCAGCTTAGGTGATGGGGGAGGCACTGAAGCTTTCTTT
. TRBJ2-1 TRBV7-9 TRBD1 CASSPRTGMSSYNEQFF TGTGCCAGCAGCCCGAGGACAGGGATGAGCTCCTACAATGAGCAGTTCTTC
once TRBJ2-1 TRBV25-1 . CASSEVAGSSYNEQFF TGTGCCAGCAGTGAGGTGGCAGGTAGCTCCTACAATGAGCAGTTCTTC
once TRBJ2-3 TRBV29-1 . CSVVRPTSTDTQYF TGCAGCGTTGTCAGGCCCACTAGCACAGATACGCAGTATTTT
. TRBJ1-5 TRBV28 . CASSLSLVSNQPQHF TGTGCCAGCAGTTTATCCTTAGTTAGCAATCAGCCCCAGCATTTT